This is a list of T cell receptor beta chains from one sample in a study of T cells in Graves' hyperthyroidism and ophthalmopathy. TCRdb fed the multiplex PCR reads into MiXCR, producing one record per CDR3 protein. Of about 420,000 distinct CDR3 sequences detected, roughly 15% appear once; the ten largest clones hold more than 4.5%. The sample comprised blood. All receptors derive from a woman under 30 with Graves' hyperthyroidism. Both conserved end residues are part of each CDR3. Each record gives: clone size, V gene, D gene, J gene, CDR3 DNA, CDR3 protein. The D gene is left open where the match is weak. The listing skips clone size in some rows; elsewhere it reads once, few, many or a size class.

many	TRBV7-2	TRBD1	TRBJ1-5	TGTGCCAGCAGCTTAGTACAGGGGGCAGGTCAGCCCCAGCATTTT	CASSLVQGAGQPQHF
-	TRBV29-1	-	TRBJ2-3	TGCAGCGCCGGGGGAGATACGCAGTATTTT	CSAGGDTQYF
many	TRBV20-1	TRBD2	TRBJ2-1	TGCAGTGCTAGGGAACTACTAGAGCGGGGAATCTACAATGAGCAGTTCTTC	CSARELLERGIYNEQFF
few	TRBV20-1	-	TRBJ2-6	TGCAGTGCTAGCATGGGGGCCAACGTCCTGACTTTC	CSASMGANVLTF
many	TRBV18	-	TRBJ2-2	TGTGCCAGCTCACCGTCAACTGGAACGAACACCGGGGAGCTGTTTTTT	CASSPSTGTNTGELFF
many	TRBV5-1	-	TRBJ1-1	TGCGCCAGCAGCTTGACAGGGTGGGGGGTCACTGAAGCTTTCTTT	CASSLTGWGVTEAFF
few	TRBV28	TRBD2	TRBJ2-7	TGTGCCAGCAGTTTATGGGAACTGACTAGCGGGAGCGGCGAGCAGTACTTC	CASSLWELTSGSGEQYF
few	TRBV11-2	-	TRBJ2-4	TGTGCCAGCAGCGTTTTTGGGGTTGAGGGATCAAAAAACATTCAGTACTTC	CASSVFGVEGSKNIQYF
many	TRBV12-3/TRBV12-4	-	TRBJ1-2	TGTGCCAGCCTTGGAGCCTATGGCTACACCTTC	CASLGAYGYTF
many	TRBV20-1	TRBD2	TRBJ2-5	TGCAGTGCTAGAGTACCCCCCGGACAGGGGACTAGCGGGAGTTTGGAGACCCAGTACTTC	CSARVPPGQGTSGSLETQYF
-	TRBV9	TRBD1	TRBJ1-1	TGTGCCAGCAGCGGGAGAACTGACAGGGGGCGATTCACTGAAGCTTTCTTT	CASSGRTDRGRFTEAFF
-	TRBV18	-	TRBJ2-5	TGTGCCAGCTCACCAGGGACTTGGGAACCACAAGAGACCCAGTACTTC	CASSPGTWEPQETQYF
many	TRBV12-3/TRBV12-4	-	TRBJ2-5	TGTGCCAGCAGTATGGGGATCCAAGAGACCCAGTACTTC	CASSMGIQETQYF
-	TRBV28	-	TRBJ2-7	TGTGCCAGCACCTTGGGGGGTTCCTACGAGCAGTACTTC	CASTLGGSYEQYF
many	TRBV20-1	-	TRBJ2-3	TGCAGTGCTAGAGACGGGGCAGATACGCAGTATTTT	CSARDGADTQYF
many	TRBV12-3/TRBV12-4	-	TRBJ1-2	TGTGCCAGCAGTTTAGCGCTGGGTATAGGGAACGGCTACACCTTC	CASSLALGIGNGYTF
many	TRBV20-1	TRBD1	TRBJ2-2	TGCAGTGCTAGACACGTACGGGACAGCGACACCGGGGAGCTGTTTTTT	CSARHVRDSDTGELFF
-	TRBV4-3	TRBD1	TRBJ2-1	TGCGCCAGCAGCCAAGGGCCGGGGACAGACAATGAGCAGTTCTTC	CASSQGPGTDNEQFF
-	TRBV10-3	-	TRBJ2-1	TGTGCCACCCAGGACCGCCTTGCGGGTCATGAGCAGTTCTTC	CATQDRLAGHEQFF
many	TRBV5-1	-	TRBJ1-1	TGCGCCAGCAGCTTGGGTCAGGGCGTGGGCACTGAAGCTTTCTTT	CASSLGQGVGTEAFF
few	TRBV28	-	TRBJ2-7	TGTGCCAGCAGACTTCAGGGATACGAGCAGTACTTC	CASRLQGYEQYF
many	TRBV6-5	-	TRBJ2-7	TGTGCCAGCAGTTACTCCCCTAGCGTAGGGGACGAGCAGTACTTC	CASSYSPSVGDEQYF
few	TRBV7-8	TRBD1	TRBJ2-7	TGTGCCAGCAGCACCACGGTGCCGGGACAGTCCTACGAGCAGTACTTC	CASSTTVPGQSYEQYF
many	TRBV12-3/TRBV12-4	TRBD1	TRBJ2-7	TGTGCCAGCAGTTTAGGACAGGGGGACGAGCAGTACTTC	CASSLGQGDEQYF
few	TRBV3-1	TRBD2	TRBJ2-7	TGTGCCAGCAGCCAACCAGCGGGAGGTTCTTACGAGCAGTACTTC	CASSQPAGGSYEQYF
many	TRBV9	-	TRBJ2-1	TGTGCCAGCAGCACCGACACGGACAATGAGCAGTTCTTC	CASSTDTDNEQFF
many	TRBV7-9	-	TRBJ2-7	TGTGCCAGCAGCTCGGACAGAGCCTCCTACGAGCAGTACTTC	CASSSDRASYEQYF
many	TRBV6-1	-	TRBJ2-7	TGTGCCAGCAGCACACGCCCAGGGTCTTGGTACGAGCAGTACTTC	CASSTRPGSWYEQYF
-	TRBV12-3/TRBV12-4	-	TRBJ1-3	TGTGCCATACGATATGGGGGAACTGGAAACACCATATATTTT	CAIRYGGTGNTIYF
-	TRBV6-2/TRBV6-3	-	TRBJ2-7	TGTGCCAGCAGTCCCATAGGGGGAAACTACCAGCAGTACTTC	CASSPIGGNYQQYF
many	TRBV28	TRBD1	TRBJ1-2	TGTGCCAGCAGTTTAGGACAGGGGGCAGGTGGCTACACCTTC	CASSLGQGAGGYTF
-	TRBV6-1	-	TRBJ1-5	TGTGCCAGCAGTTTTGAACGGCAGCCCCAGCATTTT	CASSFERQPQHF
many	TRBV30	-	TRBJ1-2	TGTGCCTGGAATCTCCGAGGCTATGGCTACACCTTC	CAWNLRGYGYTF
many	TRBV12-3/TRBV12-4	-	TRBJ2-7	TGTGCCAGCAGTGGGACGGCAAGCTCCTACGAGCAGTACTTC	CASSGTASSYEQYF
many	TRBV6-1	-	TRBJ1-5	TGTGCCAGCAGAACAACAGGGTCCGTCTGGAGCAATCAGCCCCAGCATTTT	CASRTTGSVWSNQPQHF
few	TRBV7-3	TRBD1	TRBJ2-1	TGTGCCAGCAGCTTATTGGACAGGGGACAAGCGGGCAACAATGAGCAGTTCTTC	CASSLLDRGQAGNNEQFF
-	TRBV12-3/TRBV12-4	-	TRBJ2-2	TGTGCCAGCAGTTTAGGAGGGATCGGCACCGGGGAGCTGTTTTTT	CASSLGGIGTGELFF
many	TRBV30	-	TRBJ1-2	TGTGCCTGGACCGAAGACATAACCAACTATGGCTACACCTTC	CAWTEDITNYGYTF
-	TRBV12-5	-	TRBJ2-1	TGTGCTACATCCCAACAGGGCAATGAGCAGTTCTTC	CATSQQGNEQFF
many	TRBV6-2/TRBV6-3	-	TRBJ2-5	TGTGCCAGCAGTTACTCAGCTTGGGAGACCCAGTACTTC	CASSYSAWETQYF
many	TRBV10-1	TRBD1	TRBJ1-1	TGCGCCAGCAGTGAGGGACAGGGAGACAATGAAGCTTTCTTT	CASSEGQGDNEAFF
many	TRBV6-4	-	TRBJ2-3	TGTGCCAGCAGTGAGGGTGCGGAAGATACGCAGTATTTT	CASSEGAEDTQYF
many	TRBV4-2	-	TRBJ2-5	TGTGCCAGCAGCCAAGGATCTCCGGGACTGCGAGAGACCCAGTACTTC	CASSQGSPGLRETQYF
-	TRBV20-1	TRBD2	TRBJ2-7	TGCAGTGCAACTGGACTAGCGGGAGTGGGGGAGCAGTACTTC	CSATGLAGVGEQYF
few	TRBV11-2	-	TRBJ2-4	TGTGCCAGCAGTCCCGGGGCCGGAGCCAAAAACATTCAGTACTTC	CASSPGAGAKNIQYF
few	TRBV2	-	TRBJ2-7	TGTGCCAGCAGTACAACGACAGCTAGCGCCTACGAGCAGTACTTC	CASSTTTASAYEQYF
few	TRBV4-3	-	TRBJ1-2	TGCGCCAGCAGCCAATCGACAAGTGGTGGCTACACCTTC	CASSQSTSGGYTF
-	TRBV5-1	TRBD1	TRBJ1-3	TGCGCCAGCAGCGGGGGACAGGGGGCGTCCGGAAACACCATATATTTT	CASSGGQGASGNTIYF
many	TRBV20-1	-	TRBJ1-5	TGCAGTGCCTTGAGCGGGGATCGGCCCCAGCATTTT	CSALSGDRPQHF
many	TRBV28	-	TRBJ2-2	TGTGCCAGCAGCCTGCTGCTCGGCGGCGCGAACACCGGGGAGCTGTTTTTT	CASSLLLGGANTGELFF
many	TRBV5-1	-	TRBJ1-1	TGCGCCAGCAGCTTGGAGGTACGGAGGGGCACTGAAGCTTTCTTT	CASSLEVRRGTEAFF
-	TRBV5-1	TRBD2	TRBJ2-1	TGCGCCAGCAGCTTGGATAGCGGGAGTAGCGATGAGCAGTTCTTC	CASSLDSGSSDEQFF
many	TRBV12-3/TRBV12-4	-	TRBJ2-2	TGTGCCAGCAGTTCAGGGGTTTGGGGGGCCGGCGGGGAGCTGTTTTTT	CASSSGVWGAGGELFF
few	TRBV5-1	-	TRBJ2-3	TGCGCCAGCAGCTTGGAATATGGGGATACGCAGTATTTT	CASSLEYGDTQYF
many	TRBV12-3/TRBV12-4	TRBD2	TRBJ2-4	TGTGCCAGCAGCCAACTAGCGGGAGGCCCTCAGTACTTC	CASSQLAGGPQYF
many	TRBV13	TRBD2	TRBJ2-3	TGTGCCAGCAGCCGCCGGGCTAGCGGGAGAGGAAGCACAGATACGCAGTATTTT	CASSRRASGRGSTDTQYF
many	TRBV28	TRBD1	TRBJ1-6	TGTGCCAGCAGAAGAGGACAGGGGTCTTCACCCCTCCACTTT	CASRRGQGSSPLHF
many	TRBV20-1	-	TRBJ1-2	TGCAGTGCTAGAGATCGGGGGGGAGGAGACTATGGCTACACCTTC	CSARDRGGGDYGYTF
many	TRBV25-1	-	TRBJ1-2	TGTGCCAGCAGTGAGACATATTTCACCTTC	CASSETYFTF
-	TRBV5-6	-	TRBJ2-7	TGTGCCAGCAGGTCCCAGCCTGACTCCTACGAGCAGTACTTC	CASRSQPDSYEQYF